This T cell receptor (beta chain) derives from a study of beta chain features in type 1 diabetes. Study information: There was similarity between patients and healthy donors in age, gender and cell yields.

CDR3 length equals 16 residues. Note on this clone: Its antigen is still unknown.

Expressed TCRB transcripts were sequenced, since all the RNA that had been isolated was reverse transcribed. Measured with immunoSEQ multiplex PCR; TCRdb has only the in-frame clones, and not every one. In the table there are about 930,000 clones, roughly a sixth of which are singletons. Points from the study as a whole: It was among patients, rather than healthy donors, that naive, central memory and Treg TCRB repertoires appeared more similar. A potential PCR bias toward shorter templates would be equal in patient and control samples.

Via the markers CD45RO/CCR7/CD25/CD127/CD95/CD27, stem cell-like memory, regulatory, central memory and naive CD4+ cells were sorted. Specimen: naive CD4+ T cells from blood. The rearrangement joins TRBV12-2 to TRBJ2-7; the D call TRBD2 from the table was never checked on the DNA. TRBV12-2 is deemed a pseudogene. The clonotype was recovered from a young woman in good health. The CDR3 loop reads CASRYKPRDGVYEQYF. The CDR3 DNA reads as TGTGCAAGTCGCTACAAACCGAGGGATGGTGTCTACGAGCAGTACTTC.